This T cell receptor beta chain was obtained from a study of T cells in Graves' hyperthyroidism and ophthalmopathy. Germline CDR1 and CDR2: DFQATT and SNEGSKA (reference sequence). CDR3 length: 16 residues. V lost 5 bases to trimming and J lost 2 bases, with 19 bases between them. This clonotype has ten or more counts. Template material for amplifying TCR beta CDR3 regions consisted of RNA transcripts. The primer set for the first-round RT-PCR of the TCR CDR3 was HTBI. Each CDR3 protein is one row after TCRdb ran MiXCR on the multiplex PCR reads. Seen here are 380,000 or so distinct CDR3 sequences, about a fifth observed once, and the top ten hold about 4%. Criteria for exclusion of patients were uncontrolled infection, other autoimmune disease, pregnancy or lactation.

Sample: blood. This sequence joins TRBV20-1 and TRBJ1-5, with D tentatively TRBD1 (5 bases). This TCR was recovered from a woman aged 18 to 35 with Graves' hyperthyroidism. CDR3 DNA: TGCAGTGCTCACCTTCCCGGGGGGTCCGGCAATCAGCCCCAGCATTTT. Protein: CSAHLPGGSGNQPQHF.